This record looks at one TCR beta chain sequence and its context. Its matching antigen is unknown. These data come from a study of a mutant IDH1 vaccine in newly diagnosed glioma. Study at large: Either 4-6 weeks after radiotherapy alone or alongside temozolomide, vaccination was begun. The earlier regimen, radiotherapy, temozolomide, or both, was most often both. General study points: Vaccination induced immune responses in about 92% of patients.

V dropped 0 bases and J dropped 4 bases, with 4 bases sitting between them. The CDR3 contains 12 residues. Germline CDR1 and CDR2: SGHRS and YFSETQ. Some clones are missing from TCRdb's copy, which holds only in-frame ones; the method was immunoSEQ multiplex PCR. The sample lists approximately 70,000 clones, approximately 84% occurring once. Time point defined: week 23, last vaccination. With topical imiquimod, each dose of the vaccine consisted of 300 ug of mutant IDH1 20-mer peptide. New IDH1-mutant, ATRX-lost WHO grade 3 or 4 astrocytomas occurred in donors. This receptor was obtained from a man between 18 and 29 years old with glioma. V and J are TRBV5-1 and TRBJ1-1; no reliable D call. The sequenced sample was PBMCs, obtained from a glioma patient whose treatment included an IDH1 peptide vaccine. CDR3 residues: CASSLGPTEAFF. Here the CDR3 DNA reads TGCGCCAGCAGCTTGGGGCCCACTGAAGCTTTCTTT.